These T cell receptor beta chains were read from a single sample in a study of sequential checkpoint blockade in melanoma. Sequencing used immunoSEQ multiplex PCR; TCRdb keeps in-frame clones, though not all of them. This repertoire shows under 40,000 clones, 75% to 90% found once; its top ten account for over 20%. Sequencing used CD8+ T cells sorted from blood (inferred from file names), obtained from a patient given nivolumab and ipilimumab in sequence. These receptor sequences come from a human donor with melanoma. Each CDR3 is given without its conserved first and last residue. The order of the fields is J gene, V gene, CDR3 protein.

J gene: TRBJ2-3; V gene: TRBV28; CDR3 protein: ASSLGALRTDTQY
J gene: TRBJ1-1; V gene: TRBV5-6; CDR3 protein: ASSFSSQDEAF
J gene: TRBJ2-7; V gene: TRBV19; CDR3 protein: ASSIQGHEQY
J gene: TRBJ1-2; V gene: TRBV4-2; CDR3 protein: ASSQNLGQGASYGYT
J gene: TRBJ2-2; V gene: TRBV6-5; CDR3 protein: ASSLQGLSAGELF
J gene: TRBJ2-1; V gene: TRBV9; CDR3 protein: ASSVGGGLLDEQF
J gene: TRBJ2-3; V gene: TRBV4-3; CDR3 protein: ASSQVGGHTDTQY
J gene: TRBJ1-2; V gene: TRBV6-5; CDR3 protein: ASSLGEGGGYT
J gene: TRBJ1-2; V gene: TRBV6-5; CDR3 protein: ASRPGTGVGYT
J gene: TRBJ2-1; V gene: TRBV27; CDR3 protein: ASNPSGRGEQF
J gene: TRBJ2-5; V gene: TRBV5-6; CDR3 protein: ASSLIAEETQY
J gene: TRBJ1-5; V gene: TRBV27; CDR3 protein: ASSLLGGNQPQH